A single sample gave rise to the 28 T cell receptor beta chains below, sequenced in a study of shared clonotypes between healthy human individuals. Terminally differentiated effector memory CD45RA+ cells were excluded by CCR7 positive selection of CD45RO-negative cells. TCRdb's copy holds only in-frame clones and misses some; the assay was immunoSEQ multiplex PCR. The repertoire holds roughly 810,000 clones, with roughly 96% as singletons. Specimen: naive CD8+ T cells sorted from blood. Source of these receptors: a man aged 25-40 years in good health.

The rearrangement links TRBV10-2 to TRBJ2-7, with 9 bases lining up with TRBD1. V shed 10 bases and J 9 bases; nucleotides not matched to a gene: 16. The CDR3 runs to 14 residues. CDR1 and CDR2 from the germline V gene are WSHSY and SAAADI. The CDR3 region is CAKTRTGARSRQYF. CDR3 sequence (DNA): TGCGCCAAAACCCGGACAGGGGCTAGGTCGCGGCAGTACTTC.

The chain joins TRBV28 to TRBJ2-7, with 7 bases identical to TRBD2. This CDR3 has 15 amino acids. V was clipped by 5 bases and J by 3 bases; unmatched bases: 10. Germline lookup yields CDR1 MDHEN and CDR2 SYDVKM. Here the CDR3 reads CASSPIGPSGYEQYF. The DNA of the CDR3 is TGTGCCAGCAGTCCCATAGGTCCTAGCGGCTACGAGCAGTACTTC.

The rearrangement links TRBV19 to TRBJ2-7, with TRBD2 matching 7 bases. This CDR3 has 15 amino acids. CDR1 and CDR2 (germline): LNHDA, SQIVND (reference sequence). V dropped 4 bases and J dropped 3; count of bases not matched to a gene: 9. Written as DNA, the CDR3 is TGTGCCAGTAGTAATCTGATGGGAGGGATCTACGAGCAGTACTTC. It yields the protein CASSNLMGGIYEQYF.

V and J are TRBV29-1 and TRBJ2-1, with no clear D. Per the germline V gene, CDR1 is SQVTM and CDR2 is ANQGSEA. The CDR3 is made up of 13 amino acids. Trimming removed 4 bases from V and 4 bases from J, with 11 bases in between. The CDR3 nucleotides read TGCAGCGTTGTGGGCGGATTTTACAATGAGCAGTTCTTC. This translates into CSVVGGFYNEQFF.

The chain has TRBV27 and TRBJ2-2; D possibly uses TRBD1 or TRBD2 (5 bases each). The CDR3 spans 13 residues. Germline V gives CDR1 MNHEY, CDR2 SMNVEV (reference sequence). V was trimmed by 3 bases and J by 6 bases, leaving 8 bases between them. The CDR3 coding sequence is TGTGCCAGCAGTTTTGGGGGTTCCGGGGAGCTGTTTTTT. Translated: CASSFGGSGELFF.

The genes are TRBV29-1 and TRBJ2-7; 11 bases map to TRBD2. Per the germline V gene, CDR1 is SQVTM and CDR2 is ANQGSEA. This CDR3 region has 17 residues. With 1 base clipped from V and 2 bases from J, the junction kept 10 bases outside the gene matches. The CDR3: CSVEGGVGGLAAYEQYF. CDR3 nucleotide sequence: TGCAGCGTTGAAGGAGGGGTCGGGGGACTAGCGGCCTACGAGCAGTACTTC.

The chain is built from TRBV7-2 and TRBJ2-7; 9 nucleotides agree with TRBD2. The CDR3 loop spans 14 amino acids. Per the germline V gene, CDR1 is SGHTA and CDR2 is FQGNSA. With V trimmed by 5 bases and J by 5 bases, 7 bases remained unmatched. CDR3 in amino acids: CASSTILAGNEQYF. The DNA of the CDR3 is TGTGCCAGCAGCACCATTCTAGCGGGGAACGAGCAGTACTTC.

The chain carries TRBV4-3 and TRBJ2-1, with TRBD2 matching 10 bases. Germline CDR1 LGHNA, CDR2 YSLEER. Germline trimming cut 1 base from V and 12 bases from J; bases unmatched to any gene: 12. The CDR3 runs 16 residues. CDR3 residues: CASSQVLAGDPLGQFF. The DNA for the CDR3 is TGCGCCAGCAGCCAAGTCCTAGCGGGAGACCCCTTGGGGCAGTTCTTC.

V gene TRBV4-1 combines with J gene TRBJ2-7; TRBD2 matches 9 bases. In germline, CDR1 is MGHRA, CDR2 YSYEKL. The CDR3 covers 15 residues. Unmatched junction bases numbered 5, after V lost 3 bases and J lost 2 bases. The CDR3 DNA follows: TGCGCCAGCAGCCACTTAGCGGGAGAGACCTACGAGCAGTACTTC. Its protein product is CASSHLAGETYEQYF.

This clone has just one count. The chain has TRBV11-2 and TRBJ2-1; 9 nucleotides align to TRBD1. Germline V gene sequence: CDR1 SGHAT, CDR2 FQNNGV. The trim removed 4 bases at V and 9 bases at J, leaving 19 bases unmatched. The CDR3 spans 18 residues. CDR3 sequence (DNA): TGTGCCAGCAGCTCCGGTCCCGGGACAGGGATTAAGGGCGGTGAGCAGTTCTTC. Translating gives CASSSGPGTGIKGGEQFF. The complete variable domain, with remaining parts taken from reference TRBV11-2 and TRBJ2-1, reads EAGVAQSPRYKIIEKRQSVAFWCNPISGHATLYWYQQILGQGPKLLIQFQNNGVVDDSQLPKDRFSAERLKGVDSTLKIQPAKLEDSAVYLCASSSGPGTGIKGGEQFFGPGTRLTVL.

The chain joins TRBV6-5 to TRBJ1-2; TRBD1 is a possible D gene (5 bases). V lost 7 bases and J lost 6, with 12 bases in between. The CDR3 runs 12 residues. Germline loops: CDR1 MNHEY, CDR2 SVGAGI. The CDR3 sequence: CASTDGTDGYTF. The CDR3 coding sequence is TGTGCCAGCACCGATGGGACGGATGGCTACACCTTC.

CDR3 sequence: CARSPRGTYGQSGLNQPQHF. CDR3 DNA: TGTGCCAGAAGCCCTCGGGGGACCTACGGCCAGTCGGGCCTCAATCAGCCCCAGCATTTT. This chain uses TRBV5-3 with TRBJ1-5; tentatively, D is TRBD1 (5 bases). TRBV5-3 carries the ORF label, with uncertain function. This CDR3 is 20 amino acids long. V was clipped by 4 bases and J by 3 bases, with 29 bases between them.

The rearrangement links TRBV7-9 to TRBJ2-1; D is possibly TRBD2 (5 bases). Germline V gene lookup returns CDR1 SEHNR and CDR2 FQNEAQ (reference sequence). This CDR3 contains 15 residues. Trimming stripped 5 bases from V and 7 bases from J, with 18 bases between. Here the CDR3 reads CASSPQIDGKNEQFF. The CDR3 DNA sequence: TGTGCCAGCAGCCCCCAGATTGACGGGAAGAATGAGCAGTTCTTC.

The chain couples TRBV27 to TRBJ1-1; the D gene is possibly TRBD1 (5 bases). Trimming removed 3 bases at V and 0 bases at J, with 14 bases between. The CDR3 is made up of 16 amino acids. In germline, CDR1 is MNHEY, CDR2 SMNVEV (reference sequence). The CDR3: CASSFLMTDMNTEAFF. CDR3 DNA sequence: TGTGCCAGCAGTTTCCTAATGACAGACATGAACACTGAAGCTTTCTTT.

The J gene is TRBJ2-7, the V gene TRBV6-4; 8 bases fit TRBD1. Germline CDR1 and CDR2: MRHNA and SNTAGT. After removal of 1 base from V and 2 bases from J, the junction contained 13 bases not matched to a gene. There are 18 residues in the CDR3. CDR3 amino acids: CASSDCYLEGQEAYEQYF. Written as DNA, the CDR3 is TGTGCCAGCAGTGACTGTTATTTAGAGGGACAGGAGGCCTACGAGCAGTACTTC.

V and J are TRBV9 and TRBJ1-1; possible D gene TRBD1, 5 bases. Germline V CDR1 and CDR2: SGDLS, YYNGEE. Trimming shortened V by 0 bases and J by 1 base, and 19 bases separated the two germline ends. The CDR3 runs 18 residues. The CDR3 bases are TGTGCCAGCAGCGTAGGCCGGACGTCCGGGGGGGAGAACACTGAAGCTTTCTTT. This translates into CASSVGRTSGGENTEAFF.

The rearrangement joins TRBV9 to TRBJ1-4; 12 bases are a match to TRBD1. The CDR3 is 15 amino acids. The J segment lost 8 bases and the V segment lost 4 bases, leaving 6 bases of the junction unmatched. Germline V CDR1 and CDR2: SGDLS, YYNGEE. DNA for the CDR3: TGTGCCAGCAGCCTGTCGGGACAGGGGGCGGAAAAACTGTTTTTT. Protein product: CASSLSGQGAEKLFF.

The V gene is TRBV7-9, the J gene TRBJ2-5; 7 positions agree with TRBD2. The CDR3 totals 15 residues. In germline, CDR1 is SEHNR, CDR2 FQNEAQ (reference sequence). With 5 bases clipped from V and 3 bases from J, the junction kept 9 bases outside the gene matches. CDR3 sequence (DNA): TGTGCCAGCAGCCCTCGACTAGCTCCAGAAGAGACCCAGTACTTC. It specifies CASSPRLAPEETQYF.

This clone was detected only a few times. The chain combines TRBV7-6 with TRBJ2-5; D is possibly TRBD2 (6 bases). The V end lost 5 bases, the J end lost 6 bases, and 16 bases lay between the germline ends. CDR1 and CDR2 from the germline V gene are SGHVS and FNYEAQ. This CDR3 is built from 14 residues. The CDR3 protein is CASSAGLREKTQYF. The DNA for the CDR3 is TGTGCCAGCAGCGCGGGTCTTCGGGAGAAGACCCAGTACTTC.

The chain couples TRBV28 to TRBJ2-6; D may be TRBD2 (5 bases). The CDR3 length is 19 residues. V gave up 4 bases and J gave up 0 bases, with 19 bases separating them. The V gene's germline CDR1 is MDHEN and CDR2 SYDVKM. The CDR3 sequence is CASSYLTKSSSSGANVLTF. DNA of the CDR3: TGTGCCAGCAGTTACCTGACTAAATCCTCCTCCTCTGGGGCCAACGTCCTGACTTTC. Full variable domain (rest looked up from reference TRBV28 and TRBJ2-6): DVKVTQSSRYLVKRTGEKVFLECVQDMDHENMFWYRQDPGLGLRLIYFSYDVKMKEKGDIPEGYSVSREKKERFSLILESASTNQTSMYLCASSYLTKSSSSGANVLTFGAGSRLTVL.

J is TRBJ2-2 and V is TRBV19; D possibly corresponds to TRBD2 (6 bases). The germline V and J ends were trimmed by 2 bases and 6 bases, with 7 bases remaining between them. This CDR3 spans 13 amino acids. Germline values: CDR1 LNHDA, CDR2 SQIVND (reference sequence). CDR3: CASSILASGELFF. The CDR3 nucleotides read TGTGCCAGTAGTATACTAGCGTCCGGGGAGCTGTTTTTT.

Concerning this clone: The junction does not match germline at one end; this may be a read error. V and J are TRBV5-1 and TRBJ2-5; D uncertain. Germline loops: CDR1 SGHRS, CDR2 YFSETQ. This CDR3 is 16 amino acids long. CDR3 amino acids: CASSLLSIQIQESQYF. CDR3 nucleotide sequence: TGCGCCAGCAGCTTGCTATCCATCCAAATTCAAGAGTCCCAGTACTTC.

This clone was detected only once. The rearrangement links TRBV7-8 to TRBJ2-7; 8 nucleotides line up with TRBD2. Germline CDR1 SGHVS, CDR2 FQNEAQ. The CDR3 has 20 amino acids. Trimming cost V 2 bases and J 7 bases; bases outside gene matches: 25. CDR3 in amino acids: CASSLLKAGVGANRLVEQYF. CDR3 DNA: TGTGCCAGCAGCTTACTGAAAGCGGGGGTGGGCGCGAACAGACTTGTGGAGCAGTACTTC.

The chain uses TRBV4-1 and TRBJ2-7; D is possibly TRBD1 (5 bases). V was clipped by 0 bases and J by 8 bases, with 17 bases between them. CDR1 and CDR2 from the germline V gene are MGHRA and YSYEKL. The CDR3 has 15 residues. The CDR3 coding sequence is TGCGCCAGCAGCCAAGAAGCGACAGCGACGTTGAAGCAGTACTTC. Residues: CASSQEATATLKQYF.

The chain uses TRBV4-3 and TRBJ2-3; 7 positions agree with TRBD1. The CDR3 runs to 17 residues. The ends lost 4 bases at V and 0 bases at J; junction bases unmatched: 10. Germline V gives CDR1 LGHNA, CDR2 YSLEER. The CDR3 nucleotides are TGCGCCAGCAGCCGATTAAACGGACAGGCTAGCACAGATACGCAGTATTTT. Residues: CASSRLNGQASTDTQYF.

The genes are TRBV7-9 and TRBJ1-1; no firm D call. Per the germline V gene, CDR1 is SEHNR and CDR2 is FQNEAQ (reference sequence). The CDR3 consists of 13 residues. V was trimmed by 5 bases and J by 4 bases, leaving 11 bases between them. The CDR3 is CASSPWGSTEAFF. DNA for the CDR3: TGTGCCAGCAGCCCTTGGGGAAGCACTGAAGCTTTCTTT.

The rearrangement uses TRBV30 and TRBJ1-1; a possible D gene is TRBD1 (6 bases). The CDR3 covers 12 residues. CDR1 GTSNPN and CDR2 SVGIG come from the germline V gene (reference sequence). Trimming stripped 4 bases from V and 6 bases from J, with 12 bases between. The CDR3 spells CAWTGDRAEAFF. The CDR3, as DNA: TGTGCCTGGACAGGGGATAGAGCTGAAGCTTTCTTT.

This clone has a single count. The chain joins TRBV9 to TRBJ2-1; TRBD2 might be the D (6 bases). The germline gives CDR1 SGDLS, CDR2 YYNGEE. The CDR3 length is 14 residues. V was clipped by 0 bases and J by 8 bases, with 12 bases between them. CDR3 loop: CASSVGLVSDEQFF. The CDR3, as DNA: TGTGCCAGCAGCGTAGGACTAGTTTCCGATGAGCAGTTCTTC.